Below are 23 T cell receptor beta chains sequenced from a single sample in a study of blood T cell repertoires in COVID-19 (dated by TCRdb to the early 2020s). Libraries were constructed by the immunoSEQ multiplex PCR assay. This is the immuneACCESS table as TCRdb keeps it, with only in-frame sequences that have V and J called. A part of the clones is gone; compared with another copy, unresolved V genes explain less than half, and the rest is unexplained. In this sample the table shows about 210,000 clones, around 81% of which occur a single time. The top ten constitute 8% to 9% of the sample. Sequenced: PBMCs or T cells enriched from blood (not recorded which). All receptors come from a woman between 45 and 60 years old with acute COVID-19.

For the CDR3, the DNA is TGTGCCAGCAGTTACTCATGGGACTTCTATGGCTACACCTTC. Translated: CASSYSWDFYGYTF. J is TRBJ1-2 and V is TRBV6-2 or TRBV6-3; the D gene is possibly TRBD1 (5 bases). Trimming removed 0 bases at V and 4 bases at J, with 9 bases between. This CDR3 spans 14 amino acids. Germline values: CDR1 MNHEY, CDR2 SVGEGT.

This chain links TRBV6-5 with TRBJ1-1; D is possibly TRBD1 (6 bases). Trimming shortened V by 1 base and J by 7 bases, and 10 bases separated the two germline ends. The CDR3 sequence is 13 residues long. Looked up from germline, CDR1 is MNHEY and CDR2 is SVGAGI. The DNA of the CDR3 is TGTGCCAGCAGTTACTTCCAGGGGTTTGAAGCTTTCTTT. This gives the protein CASSYFQGFEAFF.

CDR3 nucleotide sequence: TGTGCCAGCAGCGTCTCCGGGACAGGGGGTGCGCAGTATTTT. This encodes CASSVSGTGGAQYF. The chain links TRBV5-5 to TRBJ2-3; 11 bases map to TRBD1. V lost 4 bases to trimming and J lost 10 bases; unmatched junction nucleotides: 8. Looked up from germline, CDR1 is SGHKS and CDR2 is YYEKEE (reference sequence). The CDR3 consists of 14 residues. The full variable domain, in which reference TRBV5-5 and TRBJ2-3 provide the parts outside the CDR3, is DAGVTQSPTHLIKTRGQQVTLRCSPISGHKSVSWYQQVLGQGPQFIFQYYEKEERGRGNFPDRFSARQFPNYSSELNVNALLLGDSALYLCASSVSGTGGAQYFGPGTRLTVL.

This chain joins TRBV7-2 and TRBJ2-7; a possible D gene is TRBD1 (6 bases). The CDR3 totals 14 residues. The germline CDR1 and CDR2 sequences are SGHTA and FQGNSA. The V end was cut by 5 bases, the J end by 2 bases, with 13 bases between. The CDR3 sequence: CASSNTGRAYEQYF. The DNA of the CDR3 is TGTGCCAGCAGCAACACAGGGCGCGCCTACGAGCAGTACTTC.

CDR3 sequence reads: CASSSTGNGYTF. In nucleotides, the CDR3 is TGTGCCAGCAGTTCGACAGGGAATGGCTACACCTTC. The genes are TRBV12-3 or TRBV12-4 and TRBJ1-2; 7 nucleotides align to TRBD1. The CDR3 contains 12 residues. V lost 4 bases and J lost 6; bases outside the gene matches: 2.

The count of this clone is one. The CDR3 sequence is CASSKISGGHHSGANVLTF. CDR3 DNA: TGTGCCAGCAGCAAAATCTCAGGAGGCCACCACTCTGGGGCCAACGTCCTGACTTTC. V usage is TRBV21-1 and J usage is TRBJ2-6; the tabulated D call, TRBD2, remains unverified against the DNA. TRBV21-1 is labeled a pseudogene. CDR3 length equals 19 residues.

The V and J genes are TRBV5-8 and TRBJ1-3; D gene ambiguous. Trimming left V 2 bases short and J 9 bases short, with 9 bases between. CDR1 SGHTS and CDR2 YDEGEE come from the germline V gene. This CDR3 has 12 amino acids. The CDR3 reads CASSLLTSTIYF. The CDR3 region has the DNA TGTGCCAGCAGCTTACTGACAAGCACCATATATTTT.

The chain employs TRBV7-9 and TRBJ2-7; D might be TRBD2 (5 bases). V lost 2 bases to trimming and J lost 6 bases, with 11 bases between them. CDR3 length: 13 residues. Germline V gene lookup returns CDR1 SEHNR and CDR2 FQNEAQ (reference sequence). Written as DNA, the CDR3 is TGTGCCAGCAGCTTAATTAGCGCGGGCGAGCAGTACTTC. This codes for CASSLISAGEQYF.

The CDR3 reads CSVGRGPPGELFF. CDR3 DNA sequence: TGCAGCGTCGGGCGAGGGCCGCCCGGGGAGCTGTTTTTT. The V and J genes are TRBV29-1 and TRBJ2-2; possible D gene TRBD2, 5 bases. From germline, CDR1 is SQVTM and CDR2 ANQGSEA. CDR3 length: 13 amino acids. The V end lost 6 bases, the J end lost 6 bases, and 14 bases lay between the germline ends.

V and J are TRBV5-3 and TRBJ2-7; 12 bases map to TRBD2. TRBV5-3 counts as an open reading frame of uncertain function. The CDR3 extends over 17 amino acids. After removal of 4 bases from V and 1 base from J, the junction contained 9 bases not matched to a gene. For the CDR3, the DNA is TGTGCCAGAAGCCCCTCGACTAGCGGGGGTGTGTCCTACGAGCAGTACTTC. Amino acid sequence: CARSPSTSGGVSYEQYF.

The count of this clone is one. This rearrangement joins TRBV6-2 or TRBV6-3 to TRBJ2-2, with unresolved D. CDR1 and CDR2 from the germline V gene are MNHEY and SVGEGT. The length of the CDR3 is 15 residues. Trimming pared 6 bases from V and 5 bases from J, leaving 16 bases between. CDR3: CASSPGPYLTGELFF. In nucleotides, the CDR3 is TGTGCCAGCAGCCCGGGCCCTTACTTGACCGGGGAGCTGTTTTTT.

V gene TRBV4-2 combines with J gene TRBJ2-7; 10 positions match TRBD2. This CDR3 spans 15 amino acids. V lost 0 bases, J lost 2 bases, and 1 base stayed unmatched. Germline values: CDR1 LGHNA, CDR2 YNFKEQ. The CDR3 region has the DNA TGTGCCAGCAGCCAAGAAAGCGGGAGGGCCTACGAGCAGTACTTC. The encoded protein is CASSQESGRAYEQYF.

CDR3 in DNA: TGTGCCAGCAGTTTATTAAAGACAGGGTTCACAGATACGCAGTATTTT. Its protein is CASSLLKTGFTDTQYF. The gene calls are TRBV28 and TRBJ2-3, with 7 nucleotides matching TRBD1. Germline V gene lookup returns CDR1 MDHEN and CDR2 SYDVKM. J lost 2 bases, V lost 1 base, and 6 bases had no gene match. The CDR3 runs 16 residues.

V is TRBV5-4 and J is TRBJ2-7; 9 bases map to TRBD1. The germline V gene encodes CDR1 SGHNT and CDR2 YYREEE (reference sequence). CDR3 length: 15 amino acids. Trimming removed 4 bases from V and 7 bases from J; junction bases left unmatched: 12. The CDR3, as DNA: TGTGCCAGCAGCCTCCAGGACAGGGGTCCTCCGGAGCAGTACTTC. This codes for CASSLQDRGPPEQYF.

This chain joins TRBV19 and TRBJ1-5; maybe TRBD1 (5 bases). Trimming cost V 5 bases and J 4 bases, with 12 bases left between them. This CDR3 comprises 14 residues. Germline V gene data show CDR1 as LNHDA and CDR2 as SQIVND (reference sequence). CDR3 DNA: TGTGCCAGTAGTGCAGCGCAGGGAAATCAGCCCCAGCATTTT. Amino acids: CASSAAQGNQPQHF.

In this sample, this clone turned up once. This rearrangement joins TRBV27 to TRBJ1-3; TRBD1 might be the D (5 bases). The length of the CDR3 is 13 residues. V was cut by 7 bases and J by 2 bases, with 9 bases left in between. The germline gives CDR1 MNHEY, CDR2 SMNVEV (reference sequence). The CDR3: CASIRATGNTIYF. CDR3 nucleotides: TGTGCCAGCATCAGGGCCACTGGAAACACCATATATTTT.

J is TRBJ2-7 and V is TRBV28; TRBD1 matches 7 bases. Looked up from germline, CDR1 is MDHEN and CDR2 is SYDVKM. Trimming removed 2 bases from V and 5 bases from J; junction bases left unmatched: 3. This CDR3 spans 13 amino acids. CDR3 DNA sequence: TGTGCCAGCAGTTTAGACAGGGTTCACGAGCAGTACTTC. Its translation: CASSLDRVHEQYF. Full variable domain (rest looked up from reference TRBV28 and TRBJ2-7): DVKVTQSSRYLVKRTGEKVFLECVQDMDHENMFWYRQDPGLGLRLIYFSYDVKMKEKGDIPEGYSVSREKKERFSLILESASTNQTSMYLCASSLDRVHEQYFGPGTRLTVT.

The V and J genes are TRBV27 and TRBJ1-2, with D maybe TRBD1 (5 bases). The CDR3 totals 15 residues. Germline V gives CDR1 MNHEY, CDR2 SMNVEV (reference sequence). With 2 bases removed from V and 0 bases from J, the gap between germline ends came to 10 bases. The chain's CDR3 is CASSLGGVPNYGYTF. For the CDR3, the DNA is TGTGCCAGCAGTTTAGGAGGGGTACCTAACTATGGCTACACCTTC.

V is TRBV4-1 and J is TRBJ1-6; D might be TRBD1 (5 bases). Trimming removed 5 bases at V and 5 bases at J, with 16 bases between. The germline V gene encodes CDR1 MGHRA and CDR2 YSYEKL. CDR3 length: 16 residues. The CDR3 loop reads CASSRVGREDNSPLHF. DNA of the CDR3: TGCGCCAGCAGCAGGGTGGGCAGGGAGGATAATTCACCCCTCCACTTT.

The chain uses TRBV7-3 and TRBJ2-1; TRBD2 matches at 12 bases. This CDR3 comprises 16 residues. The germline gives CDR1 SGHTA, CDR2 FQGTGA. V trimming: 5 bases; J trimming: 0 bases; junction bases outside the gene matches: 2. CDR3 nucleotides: TGTGCCAGCAGCCCGGGACTAGCGGGCTCCTACAATGAGCAGTTCTTC. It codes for CASSPGLAGSYNEQFF.

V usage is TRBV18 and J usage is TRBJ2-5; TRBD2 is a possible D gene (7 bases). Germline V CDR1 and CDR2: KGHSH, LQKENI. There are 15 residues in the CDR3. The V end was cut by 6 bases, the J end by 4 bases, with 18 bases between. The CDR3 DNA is TGTGCCAGCTCGCCCCAGGGGACGGGAGGAGAGACCCAGTACTTC. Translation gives CASSPQGTGGETQYF.

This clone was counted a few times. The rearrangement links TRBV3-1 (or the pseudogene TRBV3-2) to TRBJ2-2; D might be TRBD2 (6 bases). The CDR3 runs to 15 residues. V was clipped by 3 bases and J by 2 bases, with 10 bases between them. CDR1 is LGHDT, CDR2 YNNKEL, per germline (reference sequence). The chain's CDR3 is CASSQAGGNTGELFF. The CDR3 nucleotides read TGTGCCAGCAGCCAGGCCGGGGGAAACACCGGGGAGCTGTTTTTT.

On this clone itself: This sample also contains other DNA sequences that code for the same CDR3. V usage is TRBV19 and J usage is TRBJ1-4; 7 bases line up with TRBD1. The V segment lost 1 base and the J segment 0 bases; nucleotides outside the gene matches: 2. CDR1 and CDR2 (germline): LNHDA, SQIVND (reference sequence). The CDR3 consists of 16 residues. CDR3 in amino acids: CASSIAGTATNEKLFF. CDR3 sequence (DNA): TGTGCCAGTAGTATAGCGGGGACAGCAACTAATGAAAAACTGTTTTTT.